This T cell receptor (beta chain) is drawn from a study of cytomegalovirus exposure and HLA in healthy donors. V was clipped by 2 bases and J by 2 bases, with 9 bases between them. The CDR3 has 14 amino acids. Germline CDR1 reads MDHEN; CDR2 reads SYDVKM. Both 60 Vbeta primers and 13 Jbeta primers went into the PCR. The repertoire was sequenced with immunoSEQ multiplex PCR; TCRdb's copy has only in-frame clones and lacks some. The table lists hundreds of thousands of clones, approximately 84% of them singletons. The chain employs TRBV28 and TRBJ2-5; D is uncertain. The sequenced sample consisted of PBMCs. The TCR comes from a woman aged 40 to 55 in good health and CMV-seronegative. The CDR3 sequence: CASSLSTTQETQYF. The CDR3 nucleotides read TGTGCCAGCAGTTTAAGTACCACTCAAGAGACCCAGTACTTC.